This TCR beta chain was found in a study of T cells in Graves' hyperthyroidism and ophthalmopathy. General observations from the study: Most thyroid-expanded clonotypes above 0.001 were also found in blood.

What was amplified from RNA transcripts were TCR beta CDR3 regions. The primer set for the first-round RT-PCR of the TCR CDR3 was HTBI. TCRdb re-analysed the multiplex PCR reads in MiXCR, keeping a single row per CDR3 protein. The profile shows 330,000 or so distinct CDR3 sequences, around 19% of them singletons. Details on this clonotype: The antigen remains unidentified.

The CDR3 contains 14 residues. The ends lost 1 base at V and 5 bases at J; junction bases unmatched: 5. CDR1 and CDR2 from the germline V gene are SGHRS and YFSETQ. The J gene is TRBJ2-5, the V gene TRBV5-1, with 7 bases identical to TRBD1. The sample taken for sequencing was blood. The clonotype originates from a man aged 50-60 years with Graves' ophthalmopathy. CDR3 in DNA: TGCGCCAGCAGCTTGAAGGGGGCGCGGGAGACCCAGTACTTC. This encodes CASSLKGARETQYF.